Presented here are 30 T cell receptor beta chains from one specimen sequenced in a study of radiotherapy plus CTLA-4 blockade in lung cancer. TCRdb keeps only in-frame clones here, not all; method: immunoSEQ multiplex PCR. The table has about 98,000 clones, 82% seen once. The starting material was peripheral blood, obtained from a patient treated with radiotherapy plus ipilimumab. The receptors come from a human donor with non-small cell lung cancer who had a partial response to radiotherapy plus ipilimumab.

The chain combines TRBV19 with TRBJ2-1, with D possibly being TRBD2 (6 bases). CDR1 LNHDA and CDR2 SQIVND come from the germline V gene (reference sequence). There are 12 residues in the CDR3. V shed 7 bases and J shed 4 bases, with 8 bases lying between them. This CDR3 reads CASNSGYNEQFF. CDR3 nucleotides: TGTGCCAGTAATAGCGGATACAATGAGCAGTTCTTC.

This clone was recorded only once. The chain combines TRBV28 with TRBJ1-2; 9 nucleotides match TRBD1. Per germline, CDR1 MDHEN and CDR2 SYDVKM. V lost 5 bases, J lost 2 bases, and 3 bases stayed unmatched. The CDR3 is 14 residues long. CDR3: CASSRDRENYGYTF. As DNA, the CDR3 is TGTGCCAGCAGTAGGGACAGGGAAAACTATGGCTACACCTTC.

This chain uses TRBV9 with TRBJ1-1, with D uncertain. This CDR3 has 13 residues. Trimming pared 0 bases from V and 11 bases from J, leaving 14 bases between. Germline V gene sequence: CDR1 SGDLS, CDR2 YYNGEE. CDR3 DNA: TGTGCCAGCAGCGTAGCTAGCTATTCTGTGGCTTTCTTT. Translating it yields CASSVASYSVAFF.

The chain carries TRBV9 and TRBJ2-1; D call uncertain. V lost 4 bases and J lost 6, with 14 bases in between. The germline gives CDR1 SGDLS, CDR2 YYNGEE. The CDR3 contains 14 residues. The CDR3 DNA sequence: TGTGCCAGCAGCTCCCGACTGCAGCGCAATGAGCAGTTCTTC. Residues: CASSSRLQRNEQFF.

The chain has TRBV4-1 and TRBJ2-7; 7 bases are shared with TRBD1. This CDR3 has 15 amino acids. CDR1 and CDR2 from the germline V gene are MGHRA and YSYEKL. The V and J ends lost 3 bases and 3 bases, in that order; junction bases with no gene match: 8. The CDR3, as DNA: TGCGCCAGCAGCCACCGCGCCGGGACAGACTACGAGCAGTACTTC. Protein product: CASSHRAGTDYEQYF.

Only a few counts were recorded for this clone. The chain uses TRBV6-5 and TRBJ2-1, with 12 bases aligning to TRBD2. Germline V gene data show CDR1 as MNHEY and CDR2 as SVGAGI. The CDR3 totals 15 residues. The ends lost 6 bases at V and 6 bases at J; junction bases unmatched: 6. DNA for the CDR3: TGTGCCAGCAGAGGACTAGCGGGAAGCCCCAATGAGCAGTTCTTC. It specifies CASRGLAGSPNEQFF.

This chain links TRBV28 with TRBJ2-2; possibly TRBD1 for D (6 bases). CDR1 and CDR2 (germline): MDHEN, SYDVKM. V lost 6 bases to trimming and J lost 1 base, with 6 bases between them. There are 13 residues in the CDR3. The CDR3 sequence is CASRGQNTGELFF. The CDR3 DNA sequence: TGTGCCAGCAGGGGACAGAACACCGGGGAGCTGTTTTTT.

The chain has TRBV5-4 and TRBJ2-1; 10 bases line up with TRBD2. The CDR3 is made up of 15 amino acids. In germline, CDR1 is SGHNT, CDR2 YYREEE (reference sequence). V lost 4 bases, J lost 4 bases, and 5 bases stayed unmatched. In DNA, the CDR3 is TGTGCCAGCAGCGTCGGGACTAGCGAATACAATGAGCAGTTCTTC. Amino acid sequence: CASSVGTSEYNEQFF.

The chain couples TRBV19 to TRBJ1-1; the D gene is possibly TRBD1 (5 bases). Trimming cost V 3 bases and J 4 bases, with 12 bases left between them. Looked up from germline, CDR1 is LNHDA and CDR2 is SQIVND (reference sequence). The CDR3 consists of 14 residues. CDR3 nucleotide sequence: TGTGCCAGTAGTATTCGGGGGAGGACCACTGAAGCTTTCTTT. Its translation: CASSIRGRTTEAFF.

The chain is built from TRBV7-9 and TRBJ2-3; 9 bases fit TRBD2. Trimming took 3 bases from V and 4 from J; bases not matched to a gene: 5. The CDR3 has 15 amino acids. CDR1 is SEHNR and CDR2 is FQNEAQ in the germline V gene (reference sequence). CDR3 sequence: CASSFGLATPDTQYF. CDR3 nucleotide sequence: TGTGCCAGCAGCTTCGGACTAGCGACACCAGATACGCAGTATTTT. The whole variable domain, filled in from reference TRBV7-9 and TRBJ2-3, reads DTGVSQNPRHKITKRGQNVTFRCDPISEHNRLYWYRQTLGQGPEFLTYFQNEAQLEKSRLLSDRFSAERPKGSFSTLEIQRTEQGDSAMYLCASSFGLATPDTQYFGPGTRLTVL.

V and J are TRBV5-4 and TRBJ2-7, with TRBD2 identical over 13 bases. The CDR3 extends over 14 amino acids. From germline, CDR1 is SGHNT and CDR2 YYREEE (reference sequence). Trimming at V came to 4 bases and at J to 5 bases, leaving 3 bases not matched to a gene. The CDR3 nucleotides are TGTGCCAGCAGCCCGGGACTAGCGGGAAACGAGCAGTACTTC. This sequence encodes CASSPGLAGNEQYF.

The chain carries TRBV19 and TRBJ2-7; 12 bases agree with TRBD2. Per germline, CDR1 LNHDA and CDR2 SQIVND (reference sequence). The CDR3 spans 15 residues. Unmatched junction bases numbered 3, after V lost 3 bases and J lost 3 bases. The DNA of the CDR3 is TGTGCCAGTAGTATGGGGACTAGCGGGCTCTACGAGCAGTACTTC. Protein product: CASSMGTSGLYEQYF.

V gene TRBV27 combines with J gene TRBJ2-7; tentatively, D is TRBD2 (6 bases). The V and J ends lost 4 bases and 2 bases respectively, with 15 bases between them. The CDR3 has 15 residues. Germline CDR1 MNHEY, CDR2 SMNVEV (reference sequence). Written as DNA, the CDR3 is TGTGCCAGCAGTTCCCCCGGGACTTCGACCTACGAGCAGTACTTC. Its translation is CASSSPGTSTYEQYF.

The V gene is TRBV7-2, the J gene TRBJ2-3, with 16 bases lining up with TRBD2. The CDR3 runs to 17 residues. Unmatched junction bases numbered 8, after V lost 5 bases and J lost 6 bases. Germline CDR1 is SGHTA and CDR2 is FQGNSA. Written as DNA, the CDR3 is TGTGCCAGCAGCCCTGGGACTAGCGGGAGGGGGGGGGATACGCAGTATTTT. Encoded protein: CASSPGTSGRGGDTQYF. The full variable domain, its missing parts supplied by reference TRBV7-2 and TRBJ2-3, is GAGVSQSPSNKVTEKGKDVELRCDPISGHTALYWYRQSLGQGLEFLIYFQGNSAPDKSGLPSDRFSAERTGGSVSTLTIQRTQQEDSAVYLCASSPGTSGRGGDTQYFGPGTRLTVL.

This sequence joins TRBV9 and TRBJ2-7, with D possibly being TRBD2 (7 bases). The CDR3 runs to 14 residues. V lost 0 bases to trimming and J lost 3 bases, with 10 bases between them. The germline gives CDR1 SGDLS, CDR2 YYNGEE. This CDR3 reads CASSVGGGGYEQYF. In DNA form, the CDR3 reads TGTGCCAGCAGCGTAGGGGGAGGGGGCTACGAGCAGTACTTC.

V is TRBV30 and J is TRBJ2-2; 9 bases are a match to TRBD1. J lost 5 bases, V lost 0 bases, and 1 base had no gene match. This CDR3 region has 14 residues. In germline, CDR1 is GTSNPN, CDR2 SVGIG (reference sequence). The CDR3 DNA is TGTGCCTGGAGTGTGACAGGGGGGACCGGGGAGCTGTTTTTT. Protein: CAWSVTGGTGELFF.

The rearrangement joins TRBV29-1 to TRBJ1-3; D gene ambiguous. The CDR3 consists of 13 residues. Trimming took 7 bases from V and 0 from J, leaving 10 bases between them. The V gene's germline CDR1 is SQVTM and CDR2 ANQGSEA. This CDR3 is CSAVPSSGNTIYF. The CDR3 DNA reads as TGCAGCGCCGTCCCTAGCTCTGGAAACACCATATATTTT.

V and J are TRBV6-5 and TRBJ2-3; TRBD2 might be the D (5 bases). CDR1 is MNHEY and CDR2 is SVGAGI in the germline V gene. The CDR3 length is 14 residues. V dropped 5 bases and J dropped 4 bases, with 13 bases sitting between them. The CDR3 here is CASSEGLSADTQYF. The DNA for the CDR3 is TGTGCCAGCAGTGAGGGCTTAAGCGCAGATACGCAGTATTTT.

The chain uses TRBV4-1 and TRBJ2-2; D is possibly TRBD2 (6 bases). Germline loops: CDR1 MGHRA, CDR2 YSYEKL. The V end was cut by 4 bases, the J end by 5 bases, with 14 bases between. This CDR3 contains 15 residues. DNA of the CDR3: TGCGCCAGCAGCCCCTTGGGGGGTGGGACCGGGGAGCTGTTTTTT. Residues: CASSPLGGGTGELFF.

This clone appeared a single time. The CDR3 nucleotides are TGCGCCAGCAGCTTGGCCACAGGGAATACTGAAGCTTTCTTT. It encodes CASSLATGNTEAFF. This rearrangement joins TRBV5-1 to TRBJ1-1; possible D gene TRBD1, 6 bases. This CDR3 region has 14 residues. V lost 0 bases to trimming and J lost 5 bases, with 11 bases between them. Germline CDR1 SGHRS, CDR2 YFSETQ. Using reference TRBV5-1 and TRBJ1-1 for the parts outside the CDR3, the full variable domain is KAGVTQTPRYLIKTRGQQVTLSCSPISGHRSVSWYQQTPGQGLQFLFEYFSETQRNKGNFPGRFSGRQFSNSRSEMNVSTLELGDSALYLCASSLATGNTEAFFGQGTRLTVV.

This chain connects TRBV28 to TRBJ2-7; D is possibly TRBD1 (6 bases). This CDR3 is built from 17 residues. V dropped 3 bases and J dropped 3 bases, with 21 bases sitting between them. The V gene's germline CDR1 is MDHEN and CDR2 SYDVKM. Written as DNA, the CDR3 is TGTGCCAGCAGTTTTTTTGCAGGGGCAGGAGCGGACTACGAGCAGTACTTC. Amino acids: CASSFFAGAGADYEQYF.

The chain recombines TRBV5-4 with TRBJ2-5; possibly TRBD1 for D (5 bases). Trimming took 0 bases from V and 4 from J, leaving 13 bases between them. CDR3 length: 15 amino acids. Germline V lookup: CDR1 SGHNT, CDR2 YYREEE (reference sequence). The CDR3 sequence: CASSLESRVVETQYF. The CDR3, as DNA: TGTGCCAGCAGCTTGGAGAGCAGGGTGGTAGAGACCCAGTACTTC.

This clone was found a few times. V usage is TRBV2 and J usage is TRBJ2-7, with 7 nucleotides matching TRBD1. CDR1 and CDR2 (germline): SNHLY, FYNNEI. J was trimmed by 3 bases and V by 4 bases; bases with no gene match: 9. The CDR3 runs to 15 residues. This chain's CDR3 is CASSADRTFNYEQYF. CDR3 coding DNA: TGTGCCAGCAGTGCGGACAGGACCTTCAACTACGAGCAGTACTTC.

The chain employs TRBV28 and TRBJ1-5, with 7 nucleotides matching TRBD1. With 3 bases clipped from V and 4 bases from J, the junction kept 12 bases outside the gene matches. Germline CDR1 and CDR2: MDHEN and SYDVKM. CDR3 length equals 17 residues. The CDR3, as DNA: TGTGCCAGCAGTTTGACAGGGCTCATCCTGACAAATCAGCCCCAGCATTTT. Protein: CASSLTGLILTNQPQHF. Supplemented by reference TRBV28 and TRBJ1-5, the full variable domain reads DVKVTQSSRYLVKRTGEKVFLECVQDMDHENMFWYRQDPGLGLRLIYFSYDVKMKEKGDIPEGYSVSREKKERFSLILESASTNQTSMYLCASSLTGLILTNQPQHFGDGTRLSIL.

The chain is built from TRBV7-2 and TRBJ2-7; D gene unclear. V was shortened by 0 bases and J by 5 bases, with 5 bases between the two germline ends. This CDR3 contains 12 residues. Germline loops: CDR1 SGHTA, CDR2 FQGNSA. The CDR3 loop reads CASSLATNEQYF. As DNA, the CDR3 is TGTGCCAGCAGCTTAGCCACTAACGAGCAGTACTTC.

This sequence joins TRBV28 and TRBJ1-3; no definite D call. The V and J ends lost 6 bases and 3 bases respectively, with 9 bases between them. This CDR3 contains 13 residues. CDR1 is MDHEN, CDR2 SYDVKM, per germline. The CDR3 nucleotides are TGTGCCAGCAGCAGACAAGTTGGAAACACCATATATTTT. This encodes CASSRQVGNTIYF.

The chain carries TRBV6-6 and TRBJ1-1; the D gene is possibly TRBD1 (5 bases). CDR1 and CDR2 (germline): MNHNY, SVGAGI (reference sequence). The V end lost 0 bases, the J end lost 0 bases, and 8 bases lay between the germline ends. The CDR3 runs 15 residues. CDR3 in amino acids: CASSYSDRLNTEAFF. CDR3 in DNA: TGTGCCAGCAGTTACTCCGACAGACTGAACACTGAAGCTTTCTTT.

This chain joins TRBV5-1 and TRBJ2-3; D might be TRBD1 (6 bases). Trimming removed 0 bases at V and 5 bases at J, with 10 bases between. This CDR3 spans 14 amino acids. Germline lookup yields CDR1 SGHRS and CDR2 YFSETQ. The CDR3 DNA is TGCGCCAGCAGCTTGGACAGGGTAGGAGATACGCAGTATTTT. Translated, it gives CASSLDRVGDTQYF.

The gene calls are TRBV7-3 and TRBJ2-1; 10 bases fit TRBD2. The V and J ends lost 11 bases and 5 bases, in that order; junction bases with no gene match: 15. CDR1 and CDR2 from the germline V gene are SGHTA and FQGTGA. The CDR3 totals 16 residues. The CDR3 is CAAGGGQGLANNEQFF. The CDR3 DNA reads TGTGCCGCGGGGGGGGGCCAGGGACTAGCGAACAATGAGCAGTTCTTC.

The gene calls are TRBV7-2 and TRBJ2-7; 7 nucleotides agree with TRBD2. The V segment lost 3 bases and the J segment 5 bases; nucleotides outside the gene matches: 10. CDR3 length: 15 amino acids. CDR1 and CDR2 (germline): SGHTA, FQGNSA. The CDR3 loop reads CASSFQGGSPHEQYF. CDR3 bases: TGTGCCAGCAGCTTTCAGGGCGGGAGCCCTCACGAGCAGTACTTC. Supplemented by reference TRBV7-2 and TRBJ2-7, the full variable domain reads GAGVSQSPSNKVTEKGKDVELRCDPISGHTALYWYRQSLGQGLEFLIYFQGNSAPDKSGLPSDRFSAERTGGSVSTLTIQRTQQEDSAVYLCASSFQGGSPHEQYFGPGTRLTVT.